This T cell receptor beta chain emerged from a study of early T cells in non-severe SARS-CoV-2 infection. Trimming took 2 bases from V and 0 from J, leaving 11 bases between them. There are 16 residues in the CDR3. CDR1 and CDR2 (germline): MDHEN, SYDVKM. TCRdb re-derived calls from the 5' RACE reads in MiXCR, one entry per CDR3 protein. Found here are tens of thousands of distinct CDR3 sequences, less than 15% of them singletons; the top ten hold roughly 4.3%. Sequenced input: whole blood. The source of this sequence is an adult who was a healthcare worker with PCR-confirmed SARS-CoV-2 infection or an uninfected control (not recorded which). The chain carries TRBV28 and TRBJ2-4; the D is unclear. The CDR3 region is CASSLVQDLAKNIQYF. CDR3 in DNA: TGTGCCAGCAGTTTAGTTCAGGACCTAGCCAAAAACATTCAGTACTTC.